One sample yielded the 5 T cell receptor beta chains listed below, sequenced in a study of regulatory T cells in long-lasting Graves disease. The time point was: persistent/refractory GD, antithyroid drugs over 5 years with positive TRAb. Extracted RNA from PBMCs served as the source of the TCR library. With iRepertoire HTBI primers and Arm-PCR of CDR3 regions, TCR beta libraries were built. In TCRdb, the multiplex PCR reads were re-called with MiXCR into one record per CDR3 protein. The sample shows roughly 450,000 distinct CDR3 sequences, about a fifth of them seen only once. The specimen was peripheral blood mononuclear cells (PBMCs), collected when the disease was refractory, from a patient treated with antithyroid drugs. These receptors all stem from a female donor with Graves disease.

V and J are TRBV4-1 and TRBJ1-1, with 8 positions matching TRBD1. J lost 3 bases, V lost 4 bases, and 10 bases had no gene match. There are 16 residues in the CDR3. Germline assignment: CDR1 MGHRA and CDR2 YSYEKL. CDR3 in amino acids: CASSPSPGGWDTEAFF. CDR3 DNA: TGCGCCAGCAGCCCTTCTCCAGGGGGCTGGGACACTGAAGCTTTCTTT.

The chain combines TRBV7-2 with TRBJ2-1; D not resolved. Germline V gene lookup returns CDR1 SGHTA and CDR2 FQGNSA. The CDR3 length is 15 residues. V lost 5 bases and J 10 bases, leaving 21 bases between the germline ends. CDR3 sequence: CASSPIPVSSREQFF. CDR3 nucleotide sequence: TGTGCCAGCAGCCCAATCCCCGTCAGCAGTAGAGAGCAGTTCTTC.

This clonotype appeared a few times. This sequence joins TRBV9 and TRBJ2-7, with D tentatively TRBD2 (6 bases). Germline-derived CDR1 and CDR2 are SGDLS and YYNGEE. With 0 bases removed from V and 6 bases from J, the gap between germline ends came to 13 bases. There are 14 residues in the CDR3. The CDR3 DNA is TGTGCCAGCAGCGTAGCCGCGGGGCCGGGCGAGCAGTACTTC. Protein product: CASSVAAGPGEQYF.

This chain links TRBV9 with TRBJ2-7, with 8 bases matching TRBD1. Trimming cost V 3 bases and J 3 bases; bases outside gene matches: 8. This CDR3 region has 15 residues. Per the germline V gene, CDR1 is SGDLS and CDR2 is YYNGEE. The CDR3 spells CASSEATGVFYEQYF. The CDR3 DNA is TGTGCCAGCAGCGAGGCGACAGGGGTCTTCTACGAGCAGTACTTC.

This clonotype was detected a few times. The gene calls are TRBV11-2 and TRBJ2-3, with 10 nucleotides matching TRBD2. The V and J ends lost 9 bases and 4 bases, in that order; junction bases with no gene match: 7. The germline CDR1 and CDR2 sequences are SGHAT and FQNNGV. The CDR3 sequence is 14 residues long. CDR3 sequence reads: CASRLAGGADTQYF. The CDR3 coding sequence is TGTGCCAGTCGATTAGCGGGAGGTGCAGATACGCAGTATTTT.